This entry concerns a single TCR beta chain. The sample comes from a study of blood T cell repertoires in COVID-19. For the study at large: The United States, Italy and Spain provided the acute and convalescent COVID-19 samples. T cells, B-cell-depleted T cells, or PBMCs supplied cDNA or gDNA.

This CDR3 has 15 amino acids. V lost 5 bases and J lost 0, with 11 bases in between. The germline CDR1 and CDR2 sequences are LNHDA and SQIVND (reference sequence). Original handling: Nucleated cell counts were estimated from reference gene primer amplification. TCRdb's table, derived via immunoSEQ multiplex PCR, lists solely in-frame clones and lacks some. The DNA gave D and trimming, while V, J and clone size come from that table. This sample yields roughly 330,000 clones, of which roughly 90% are seen a single time; about 6.8% belongs to the top ten. The V call is TRBV19, the J call TRBJ2-1; D gene ambiguous. The sample taken for sequencing was peripheral blood. The sequence derives from a man younger than 35 who had recovered from COVID-19. The CDR3 spells CASSAGSRSYNEQFF. The CDR3 DNA follows: TGTGCCAGTAGTGCAGGATCGCGCTCCTACAATGAGCAGTTCTTC.